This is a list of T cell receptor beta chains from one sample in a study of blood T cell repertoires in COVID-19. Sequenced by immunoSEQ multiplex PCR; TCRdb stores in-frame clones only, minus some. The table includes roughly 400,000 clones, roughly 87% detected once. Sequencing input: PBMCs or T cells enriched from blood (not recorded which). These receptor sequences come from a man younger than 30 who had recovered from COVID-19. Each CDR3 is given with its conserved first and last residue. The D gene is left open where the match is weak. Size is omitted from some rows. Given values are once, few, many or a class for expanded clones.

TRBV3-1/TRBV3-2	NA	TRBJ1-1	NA	CASSQREQDGEAFF	TGTGCCAGCAGCCAAAGAGAACAGGACGGTGAAGCTTTCTTT
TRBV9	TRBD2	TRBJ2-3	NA	CASSVEGTSGDTQYF	TGTGCCAGCAGCGTAGAGGGGACTAGCGGAGATACGCAGTATTTT
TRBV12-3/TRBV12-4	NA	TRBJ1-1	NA	CASSFGRSTEAFF	TGTGCCAGCAGTTTTGGGCGTAGCACTGAAGCTTTCTTT
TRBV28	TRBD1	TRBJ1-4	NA	CASSEDRGKVEKLFF	TGTGCCAGCAGTGAGGACAGGGGGAAGGTGGAAAAACTGTTTTTT
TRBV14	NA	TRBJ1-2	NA	CASSPFRNYGYTF	TGTGCCAGCAGCCCGTTTCGTAACTATGGCTACACCTTC
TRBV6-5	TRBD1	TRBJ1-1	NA	CASSYGTVGNTEAFF	TGTGCCAGCAGTTACGGGACAGTGGGGAACACTGAAGCTTTCTTT
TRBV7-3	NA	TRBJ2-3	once	CASTKPLTDTQYF	TGTGCCAGCACCAAGCCCCTTACGGATACGCAGTATTTT
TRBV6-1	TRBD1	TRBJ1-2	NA	CASSERGDRDGYTF	TGTGCCAGCAGTGAAAGGGGGGACAGGGACGGCTACACCTTC
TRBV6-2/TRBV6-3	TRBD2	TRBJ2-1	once	CASSLTAGIYEQFF	TGTGCCAGCAGCCTCACAGCGGGAATCTATGAGCAGTTCTTC
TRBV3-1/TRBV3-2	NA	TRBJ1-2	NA	CASSQVFSYGYTF	TGTGCCAGCAGCCAAGTATTCAGCTATGGCTACACCTTC
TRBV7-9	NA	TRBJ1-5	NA	CASSLVSLGHDDQPQHF	TGTGCCAGCAGCTTAGTAAGTTTGGGACATGATGATCAGCCCCAGCATTTT
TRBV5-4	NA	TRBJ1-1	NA	CASSSTGWAEAFF	TGTGCCAGCAGCTCCACAGGGTGGGCTGAAGCTTTCTTT
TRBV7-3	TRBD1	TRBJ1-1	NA	CASSPGTGPNTEAFF	TGTGCCAGCAGCCCCGGGACAGGGCCGAACACTGAAGCTTTCTTT
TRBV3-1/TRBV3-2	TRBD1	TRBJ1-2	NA	CASRMAGGSYGYTF	TGTGCCAGCAGAATGGCAGGGGGGTCCTATGGCTACACCTTC
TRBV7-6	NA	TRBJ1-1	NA	CASSLTGANTEAFF	TGTGCCAGCAGCTTAACTGGGGCGAACACTGAAGCTTTCTTT
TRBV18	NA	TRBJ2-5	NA	CASSRSPGETQYF	TGTGCCAGCTCACGGTCCCCCGGGGAGACCCAGTACTTC
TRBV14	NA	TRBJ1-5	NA	CASSQVRLRGGNQPQHF	TGTGCCAGCAGCCAAGTTAGGCTCCGAGGAGGCAATCAGCCCCAGCATTTT
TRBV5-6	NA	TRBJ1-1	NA	CASSPRGQGDTEAFF	TGTGCCAGCAGCCCTAGGGGACAAGGGGACACTGAAGCTTTCTTT
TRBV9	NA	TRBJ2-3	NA	CASSPRSPRSNSPAADTQYF	TGTGCCAGCAGCCCACGATCGCCCCGTTCGAACTCCCCCGCCGCAGATACGCAGTATTTT
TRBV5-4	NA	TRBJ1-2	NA	CASTPRGAYGYTF	TGTGCCAGCACCCCCCGGGGGGCCTATGGCTACACCTTC
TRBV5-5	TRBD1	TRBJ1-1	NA	CASSLGVQGAGWTEAFF	TGTGCCAGCAGCTTGGGTGTACAGGGGGCGGGGTGGACTGAAGCTTTCTTT
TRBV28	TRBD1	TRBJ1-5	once	CASRLLQGAVQPQHF	TGTGCCAGCAGATTACTCCAGGGGGCTGTTCAGCCCCAGCATTTT
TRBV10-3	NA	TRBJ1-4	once	CAISPTATNEKLFF	TGTGCCATCAGCCCGACAGCAACTAATGAAAAACTGTTTTTT